These T cell receptor beta chains were read from a single sample in a study of control samples from healthy donors and cancer patients. Measured with immunoSEQ multiplex PCR; TCRdb has only the in-frame clones, and not every one. The sample has about 130,000 clones; roughly 94% are singletons. Sample: PBMCs. These receptors were taken from a man in his sixties with colorectal cancer. CDR3s include the opening cysteine and the closing phenylalanine or tryptophan. D genes are given only for firm matches. Where a row states a size, it is once, few, many or the class of an expanded clone; other rows omit it.

TRBJ2-1	TRBD1	NA	TRBV13	CASSFRDSYNEQFF	TGTGCCAGCAGCTTCCGGGACAGTTACAATGAGCAGTTCTTC
TRBJ1-5	NA	NA	TRBV6-6	CASSYGDGQPQHF	TGTGCCAGCAGTTACGGGGATGGTCAGCCCCAGCATTTT
TRBJ2-2	NA	NA	TRBV19	CASNFGYPGELFF	TGTGCCAGTAATTTTGGGTACCCCGGGGAGCTGTTTTTT
TRBJ2-7	TRBD2	NA	TRBV6-5	CASSYRAAGPYEQYF	TGTGCCAGCAGTTACCGGGCAGCGGGACCCTACGAGCAGTACTTC
TRBJ2-5	NA	NA	TRBV7-9	CASSFPTVQETQYF	TGTGCCAGCAGCTTTCCGACGGTTCAAGAGACCCAGTACTTC
TRBJ2-4	NA	NA	TRBV29-1	CSVEFTGGNIQYF	TGCAGCGTTGAATTCACAGGCGGAAACATTCAGTACTTC
TRBJ1-6	NA	NA	TRBV24-1	CATSEKQGEESPLHF	TGTGCCACCAGTGAGAAACAGGGTGAGGAATCACCCCTCCACTTT
TRBJ1-1	TRBD1	NA	TRBV2	CASSGTGDTEAFF	TGTGCCAGCAGTGGGACAGGCGACACTGAAGCTTTCTTT
TRBJ1-2	TRBD1	NA	TRBV6-2/TRBV6-3	CASSYEGQGAWYGYTF	TGTGCCAGCAGTTACGAAGGACAGGGGGCTTGGTATGGCTACACCTTC
TRBJ1-1	NA	NA	TRBV19	CASTLRRATGTEAFF	TGTGCCAGTACCCTCAGACGGGCAACGGGCACTGAAGCTTTCTTT
TRBJ2-3	TRBD1	NA	TRBV2	CASVRPGQGAPVQYF	TGTGCCAGCGTGAGACCGGGACAGGGGGCGCCGGTGCAGTATTTT
TRBJ2-5	TRBD2	NA	TRBV19	CASSTGTSGGSRETQYF	TGTGCCAGTAGTACTGGGACTAGCGGGGGCTCGAGGGAGACCCAGTACTTC
TRBJ2-3	NA	NA	TRBV11-2	CASSNQLLTSTDTQYF	TGTGCCAGCAGCAACCAGTTGCTTACTAGCACAGATACGCAGTATTTT
TRBJ2-5	TRBD1	NA	TRBV18	CASSPPRGGAGETQYF	TGTGCCAGCTCACCACCGAGAGGGGGCGCGGGAGAGACCCAGTACTTC
TRBJ2-7	NA	NA	TRBV28	CASSLGGGPDYEQYF	TGTGCCAGCAGTTTAGGGGGGGGGCCGGACTACGAGCAGTACTTC
TRBJ1-6	NA	once	TRBV5-6	CASSLRTMLYDSPLHF	TGTGCCAGCAGCTTGCGGACGATGCTTTATGATTCACCCCTCCACTTT
TRBJ2-1	NA	NA	TRBV6-2/TRBV6-3	CASSYSSFGQEEDEQFF	TGTGCCAGCAGTTACTCGAGTTTTGGGCAGGAAGAGGATGAGCAGTTCTTC
TRBJ2-1	TRBD2	NA	TRBV7-2	CASSSSGEAYNEQFF	TGTGCCAGCAGCTCTAGCGGGGAGGCCTACAATGAGCAGTTCTTC
TRBJ1-3	NA	NA	TRBV7-9	CASSPRTGNTIYF	TGTGCCAGCAGTCCAAGGACGGGAAACACCATATATTTT
TRBJ1-2	TRBD1	NA	TRBV27	CASSFRDRGLAGYTF	TGTGCCAGCAGCTTCCGGGACAGGGGGCTGGCTGGCTACACCTTC
TRBJ2-7	NA	NA	TRBV25-1	CASSVVTRPYEQYF	TGTGCCAGCAGTGTTGTTACACGACCCTACGAGCAGTACTTC
TRBJ1-2	NA	once	TRBV6-4	CASSDSGGRANYGYTF	TGTGCCAGCAGTGACTCTGGAGGCCGAGCTAACTATGGCTACACCTTC
TRBJ1-1	TRBD1	NA	TRBV7-9	CASRSSAGGYSDTEAFF	TGTGCCAGCAGATCTTCCGCAGGGGGCTATTCGGACACTGAAGCTTTCTTT
TRBJ2-4	NA	NA	TRBV6-5	CASSYWQSTKNIQYF	TGTGCCAGCAGTTACTGGCAGTCAACCAAAAACATTCAGTACTTC
TRBJ2-2	TRBD2	NA	TRBV7-2	CASSLQRGRTGELFF	TGTGCCAGCAGCCTCCAGCGGGGGAGGACCGGGGAGCTGTTTTTT
TRBJ1-4	TRBD1	NA	TRBV7-9	CASSLVQGNNEKLFF	TGTGCCAGCAGCTTAGTACAGGGGAATAATGAAAAACTGTTTTTT
TRBJ1-5	TRBD1	NA	TRBV10-3	CAINADDRAGDSNQPQHF	TGTGCCATCAACGCCGACGACAGGGCGGGGGATAGCAATCAGCCCCAGCATTTT
TRBJ2-7	NA	NA	TRBV6-1	CASSEHTGSSYEQYF	TGTGCCAGCAGTGAACACACGGGGAGTTCCTACGAGCAGTACTTC
TRBJ2-7	TRBD1	NA	TRBV4-1	CASRPGQGAIEQYF	TGCGCCAGCAGACCCGGACAGGGGGCCATCGAGCAGTACTTC
TRBJ2-3	NA	once	TRBV5-4	CASSLPADTQYF	TGTGCCAGCAGCCTACCGGCAGATACGCAGTATTTT
TRBJ2-6	NA	once	TRBV5-1	CASSLEQSSGANVLTF	TGCGCCAGCAGCTTGGAACAGAGCTCTGGGGCCAACGTCCTGACTTTC
TRBJ2-2	NA	NA	TRBV6-5	CASRRDRYTGELFF	TGTGCCAGCAGGCGGGACAGATACACCGGGGAGCTGTTTTTT
TRBJ1-2	NA	NA	TRBV14	CASSQVGADYGYTF	TGTGCCAGCAGCCAAGTGGGAGCGGACTATGGCTACACCTTC
TRBJ2-3	NA	NA	TRBV19	CASSILWGRGGTDTQYF	TGTGCCAGTAGTATACTTTGGGGGCGGGGTGGCACAGATACGCAGTATTTT
TRBJ2-7	TRBD1	NA	TRBV5-1	CVSSSGGTYEQYF	TGCGTCAGCAGCTCAGGGGGCACCTACGAGCAGTACTTC
TRBJ1-1	NA	NA	TRBV6-4	CASSAQAGSTEAFF	TGTGCCAGCAGCGCCCAAGCGGGGAGCACTGAAGCTTTCTTT
TRBJ2-3	NA	NA	TRBV11-2	CASSLKFDLGQGTDTQYF	TGTGCCAGCAGCTTAAAGTTCGATCTAGGCCAGGGGACAGATACGCAGTATTTT
TRBJ1-5	TRBD1	NA	TRBV5-5	CASSAGQGNQPQHF	TGTGCCAGCAGCGCGGGACAGGGGAATCAGCCCCAGCATTTT
TRBJ2-7	NA	NA	TRBV6-1	CASSEEVSSYEQYF	TGTGCCAGCAGTGAAGAGGTGAGCTCCTACGAGCAGTACTTC
TRBJ1-6	NA	NA	TRBV19	CASRLGQPSPLHF	TGTGCCAGTAGACTCGGACAGCCTTCACCCCTCCACTTT
TRBJ1-6	NA	NA	TRBV10-3	CAISATPGRSPLHF	TGTGCCATCAGTGCCACGCCCGGGAGGTCACCCCTCCACTTT